The source of this TCR beta chain is a study of a mutant IDH1 vaccine in newly diagnosed glioma. Study-level findings and limits: Pseudoprogression apparently lacked any relation to changes in top peripheral T cell clonotypes.

The CDR3 covers 12 residues. CDR1 and CDR2 (germline): SGDLS, YYNGEE. The germline V and J ends were trimmed by 1 base and 10 bases, with 9 bases remaining between them. This sample's time point: week 47, end of study. It was 300 ug of mutant IDH1 20-mer peptide that made up each vaccine dose, given with topical imiquimod. Method: immunoSEQ multiplex PCR; TCRdb's copy keeps in-frame clones and lacks some. This sample has about 56,000 clones, with about 71% found just once. Comments on this clone: The antigen is not known.

The gene calls are TRBV9 and TRBJ2-1; the D gene is possibly TRBD1 (5 bases). The specimen comprised PBMCs, sampled from a glioma patient whose treatment included an IDH1 peptide vaccine. The TCR originated in a man over 45 with glioma. The CDR3, as DNA: TGTGCCAGCAGCGTACCGCGACAGGAGCAGTTCTTC. Translating it yields CASSVPRQEQFF.